A single sample gave rise to the 8 T cell receptor beta chains below, sequenced in a study of monozygotic twins with inflammatory bowel disease. TCRdb reworked the 5' RACE reads into one entry per CDR3 protein, no DNA. In total, the table holds 300,000 to 450,000 distinct CDR3 sequences. Sequences were obtained from blood. Receptor source: a human donor with ulcerative colitis or Crohn's disease, or a healthy co-twin of an affected twin (not recorded which).

This chain links TRBV7-9 with TRBJ1-2. Germline values: CDR1 SEHNR, CDR2 FQNEAQ (reference sequence). The CDR3 covers 15 residues. The CDR3 sequence is CASSPRTSASYGYTF.

The V gene is TRBV28, the J gene TRBJ1-1. This CDR3 has 13 residues. Per the germline V gene, CDR1 is MDHEN and CDR2 is SYDVKM. The CDR3 here is CASSLRLYPEAFF.

The rearrangement joins TRBV2 to TRBJ2-1; TCRdb proposes TRBD1, but this gene call is untestable without DNA. The CDR3 contains 17 residues. Germline loops: CDR1 SNHLY, CDR2 FYNNEI. CDR3 amino acids: CASNPNHQGAFYNEQFF.

This chain connects TRBV4-2 to TRBJ1-5; there is no DNA to check the TCRdb D call of TRBD1. This CDR3 is 14 amino acids long. CDR1 and CDR2 from the germline V gene are LGHNA and YNFKEQ. CDR3 region: CASSPESSGQPQHF.

The CDR3: CALTRGASYEQYF. The chain employs TRBV7-9 and TRBJ2-7; TCRdb proposes TRBD1, but this gene call is untestable without DNA. The germline V gene has CDR1 SEHNR and CDR2 FQNEAQ (reference sequence). The CDR3 is 13 residues long.

This sequence joins TRBV7-6 and TRBJ2-7; TCRdb selects TRBD1, and the lack of DNA leaves this call unchecked. The CDR3 is 15 amino acids. The germline gives CDR1 SGHVS, CDR2 FNYEAQ. CDR3 loop: CASSRQGLASYEQYF. Full variable domain (remainder filled in from reference TRBV7-6 and TRBJ2-7): GAGVSQSPRYKVTKRGQDVALRCDPISGHVSLYWYRQALGQGPEFLTYFNYEAQQDKSGLPNDRFSAERPEGSISTLTIQRTEQRDSAMYRCASSRQGLASYEQYFGPGTRLTVT.

V is TRBV5-4 and J is TRBJ1-2; TCRdb designates TRBD1, a call that cannot be tested without DNA. Germline assignment: CDR1 SGHNT and CDR2 YYREEE (reference sequence). The CDR3 covers 14 residues. CDR3: CASFYRDTNYGYTF.

The chain carries TRBV5-1 and TRBJ2-7; TCRdb proposes TRBD1, but this gene call is untestable without DNA. This CDR3 has 14 amino acids. Germline lookup yields CDR1 SGHRS and CDR2 YFSETQ. CDR3 loop: CASSLGVTSLEQYF.